This passage covers 32 T cell receptor beta chains from one sample sequenced in a study of cytomegalovirus exposure and HLA in healthy donors. Primers included in the PCR were 60 Vbeta and 13 Jbeta primers. Clones were read by immunoSEQ multiplex PCR, and TCRdb kept only the in-frame ones, dropping some. This table lists about 60,000 clones. The sequenced sample was PBMCs. Receptor source: a boy between 10 and 17 years old in good health and CMV-seronegative.

The V call is TRBV7-8, the J call TRBJ2-3, with 14 bases lining up with TRBD2. CDR3 size: 17 residues. The J segment lost 4 bases and the V segment lost 5 bases, leaving 8 bases of the junction unmatched. CDR1 is SGHVS, CDR2 FQNEAQ, per germline. CDR3 nucleotides: TGTGCCAGCAGCCCCCAGGGACTAGCGGGAGTAGCAGATACGCAGTATTTT. It specifies CASSPQGLAGVADTQYF.

V is TRBV9 and J is TRBJ1-2, with a tentative D call TRBD1 (6 bases). The CDR3 totals 13 residues. V lost 0 bases, J lost 12 bases, and 15 bases lay in between. Germline V gene sequence: CDR1 SGDLS, CDR2 YYNGEE. The CDR3 DNA reads as TGTGCCAGCAGCGTAGGGACAGAGGTCTTCGACACCTTC. Translating it yields CASSVGTEVFDTF.

This chain links TRBV7-2 with TRBJ2-5; 11 nucleotides agree with TRBD2. This CDR3 region has 16 residues. The V segment lost 1 base and the J segment 5 bases; nucleotides outside the gene matches: 6. The V gene's germline CDR1 is SGHTA and CDR2 FQGNSA. Here the CDR3 reads CASSLVSGGAWETQYF. The CDR3 DNA reads as TGTGCCAGCAGCTTAGTTAGCGGGGGGGCTTGGGAGACCCAGTACTTC.

This clone is labeled large based on frequency. This sequence joins TRBV4-2 and TRBJ2-2; 7 bases are a match to TRBD2. This CDR3 region has 17 residues. V shed 1 base, J shed 6 bases, and the junction held 11 bases outside the gene matches. Germline CDR1 LGHNA, CDR2 YNFKEQ. CDR3 loop: CASSQARAGDRAGELFF. CDR3 bases: TGTGCCAGCAGCCAAGCGCGGGCGGGAGATCGGGCCGGGGAGCTGTTTTTT.

The chain links TRBV4-1 to TRBJ2-5; no reliable D call. V shed 2 bases and J shed 4 bases, with 8 bases lying between them. CDR3 size: 13 residues. From germline, CDR1 is MGHRA and CDR2 YSYEKL. This CDR3 is CASSQYNAETQYF. In DNA form, the CDR3 reads TGCGCCAGCAGCCAATACAATGCAGAGACCCAGTACTTC.

Written as DNA, the CDR3 is TGTGCCAGCAGCTTATCAGGGCCCCCTGACAATGAGCAGTTCTTC. Translated: CASSLSGPPDNEQFF. The chain carries TRBV7-8 and TRBJ2-1; weak D call: TRBD1 (5 bases). Trimming left V 2 bases short and J 5 bases short, with 13 bases between. Per the germline V gene, CDR1 is SGHVS and CDR2 is FQNEAQ. The CDR3 contains 15 residues.

The CDR3 nucleotides read TGTGCCAGCAGTTTAAGGGGCAGAGGTCAGCCCCAGCATTTT. Protein product: CASSLRGRGQPQHF. V is TRBV27 and J is TRBJ1-5; perhaps TRBD1 as D (5 bases). Trimming removed 2 bases from V and 6 bases from J, with 11 bases in between. Germline loops: CDR1 MNHEY, CDR2 SMNVEV (reference sequence). The CDR3 runs 14 residues.

V gene TRBV7-2 combines with J gene TRBJ2-3; TRBD2 matches at 15 bases. This CDR3 is built from 15 residues. Germline V gives CDR1 SGHTA, CDR2 FQGNSA. With 6 bases clipped from V and 5 bases from J, the junction kept 3 bases outside the gene matches. CDR3 coding DNA: TGTGCCAGCAGAGAGGGACTAGCGGGAGGAGATACGCAGTATTTT. Protein product: CASREGLAGGDTQYF.

The J gene is TRBJ2-3, the V gene TRBV6-5; possibly TRBD2 for D (5 bases). The CDR3 is 14 residues long. The ends were cut back, 5 bases at V and 4 bases at J, with 13 bases in the middle. Germline lookup yields CDR1 MNHEY and CDR2 SVGAGI. DNA for the CDR3: TGTGCCAGCAGTGACGATATGAGGGCAGATACGCAGTATTTT. Protein product: CASSDDMRADTQYF.

The genes are TRBV29-1 and TRBJ2-2; TRBD1 might be the D (6 bases). V lost 7 bases to trimming and J lost 2 bases, with 11 bases between them. The CDR3 has 13 residues. Germline V gene data show CDR1 as SQVTM and CDR2 as ANQGSEA. CDR3 sequence reads: CSARTDNTGELFF. In DNA form, the CDR3 reads TGCAGCGCCCGGACAGACAACACCGGGGAGCTGTTTTTT.

The chain employs TRBV5-1 and TRBJ2-2; D may be TRBD2 (7 bases). Trimming removed 8 bases at V and 4 bases at J, with 18 bases between. The CDR3 loop spans 15 amino acids. The germline CDR1 and CDR2 sequences are SGHRS and YFSETQ. The CDR3 region is CARKQGGMSTGELFF. CDR3 in DNA: TGCGCCAGGAAACAGGGAGGGATGAGCACCGGGGAGCTGTTTTTT. The full variable domain, its missing parts supplied by reference TRBV5-1 and TRBJ2-2, is KAGVTQTPRYLIKTRGQQVTLSCSPISGHRSVSWYQQTPGQGLQFLFEYFSETQRNKGNFPGRFSGRQFSNSRSEMNVSTLELGDSALYLCARKQGGMSTGELFFGEGSRLTVL.

CDR3 bases: TGTGCCAGCAGTCAACAGGGGCCTGGAAACACCATATATTTT. This sequence encodes CASSQQGPGNTIYF. The chain is built from TRBV7-7 and TRBJ1-3; 7 bases are shared with TRBD1. The germline V gene has CDR1 SSHAT and CDR2 FNYEAQ (reference sequence). The junction had 4 bases not matched to a gene; V was cut back by 6 bases and J by 2 bases. This CDR3 spans 14 amino acids. The full variable domain, in which reference TRBV7-7 and TRBJ1-3 provide the parts outside the CDR3, is GAGVSQSPRYKVTKRGQDVTLRCDPISSHATLYWYQQALGQGPEFLTYFNYEAQPDKSGLPSDRFSAERPEGSISTLTIQRTEQRDSAMYRCASSQQGPGNTIYFGEGSWLTVV.

This chain links TRBV29-1 with TRBJ2-1, with 7 bases lining up with TRBD2. The V and J ends lost 6 bases and 3 bases, in that order; junction bases with no gene match: 5. Per germline, CDR1 SQVTM and CDR2 ANQGSEA. The CDR3 loop spans 13 amino acids. Here the CDR3 DNA reads TGCAGCGTGGAGCGGGGCCTCTACAATGAGCAGTTCTTC. It yields the protein CSVERGLYNEQFF.

Judged by frequency, this clone is medium-sized. This chain joins TRBV4-1 and TRBJ1-1; 10 nucleotides align to TRBD1. CDR1 is MGHRA, CDR2 YSYEKL, per germline. The CDR3 sequence is 16 residues long. Unmatched junction bases numbered 12, after V lost 7 bases and J lost 4 bases. The CDR3 here is CASIPLPGQGSTEAFF. As DNA, the CDR3 is TGCGCCAGCATTCCCCTCCCGGGACAGGGGAGCACTGAAGCTTTCTTT.

V gene TRBV19 combines with J gene TRBJ1-1; no firm D call. This CDR3 region has 15 residues. V gave up 7 bases and J gave up 0 bases, with 15 bases separating them. CDR1 and CDR2 (germline): LNHDA, SQIVND (reference sequence). CDR3 residues: CASNPRGFLNTEAFF. The DNA for the CDR3 is TGTGCCAGTAACCCCCGAGGATTTTTGAACACTGAAGCTTTCTTT.

The gene calls are TRBV6-6 and TRBJ1-1, with TRBD1 identical over 7 bases. The junction had 7 bases not matched to a gene; V was cut back by 10 bases and J by 5 bases. Germline-derived CDR1 and CDR2 are MNHNY and SVGAGI (reference sequence). This CDR3 comprises 12 residues. The CDR3 sequence is CAIGTGVTEAFF. For the CDR3, the DNA is TGTGCCATCGGAACAGGGGTGACTGAAGCTTTCTTT.

The rearrangement joins TRBV30 to TRBJ2-1; 7 nucleotides align to TRBD2. Unmatched junction bases numbered 4, after V lost 0 bases and J lost 5 bases. Germline assignment: CDR1 GTSNPN and CDR2 SVGIG (reference sequence). The CDR3 sequence is 14 residues long. CDR3 protein: CAWSVPGLNNEQFF. The CDR3 DNA follows: TGTGCCTGGAGTGTCCCGGGACTAAACAATGAGCAGTTCTTC.

The chain has TRBV7-3 and TRBJ2-1, with 8 positions matching TRBD1. Germline V gene sequence: CDR1 SGHTA, CDR2 FQGTGA. The V gene end was trimmed by 2 bases and the J gene end by 8 bases; junction bases not matched to a gene: 8. There are 15 residues in the CDR3. The CDR3 sequence is CASSLQGAPRDEQFF. The CDR3 DNA reads TGTGCCAGCAGCTTACAGGGGGCGCCGAGGGATGAGCAGTTCTTC.

The rearrangement links TRBV5-4 to TRBJ2-7, with 9 positions matching TRBD1. The CDR3 runs 13 residues. From germline, CDR1 is SGHNT and CDR2 YYREEE (reference sequence). After removal of 5 bases from V and 6 bases from J, the junction contained 6 bases not matched to a gene. The CDR3 region is CASRQTGGGEQYF. CDR3 nucleotides: TGTGCCAGCAGACAGACAGGGGGTGGCGAGCAGTACTTC.

The genes are TRBV4-1 and TRBJ2-3, with D perhaps matching TRBD2 (6 bases). The CDR3 totals 15 residues. Germline V CDR1 and CDR2: MGHRA, YSYEKL. V lost 3 bases, J lost 3 bases, and 13 bases lay in between. CDR3 bases: TGCGCCAGCAGCCAGAACCCGGGAGAGACAGATACGCAGTATTTT. Protein sequence: CASSQNPGETDTQYF.

This rearrangement joins TRBV28 to TRBJ1-2; no clear D. The CDR3 loop spans 12 amino acids. Trimming took off 5 bases at V and 3 bases at J, with 7 bases between the two ends. In germline, CDR1 is MDHEN, CDR2 SYDVKM. The CDR3 nucleotides read TGTGCCAGCAGTCAGCGGGACTATGGCTACACCTTC. Translation gives CASSQRDYGYTF.

The chain recombines TRBV7-2 with TRBJ2-2; TRBD2 matches 10 bases. The V segment lost 8 bases and the J segment 3 bases; nucleotides outside the gene matches: 12. The CDR3 is 17 amino acids. Germline V lookup: CDR1 SGHTA, CDR2 FQGNSA. CDR3 amino acids: CASQPSGLAGDTGELFF. The CDR3, as DNA: TGTGCCAGCCAGCCCAGCGGCCTAGCGGGGGACACCGGGGAGCTGTTTTTT.

The chain links TRBV9 to TRBJ1-5, with D possibly TRBD1 on 6 matching bases. This CDR3 has 14 residues. Trimming took off 0 bases at V and 5 bases at J, with 9 bases between the two ends. The germline gives CDR1 SGDLS, CDR2 YYNGEE. The CDR3 coding sequence is TGTGCCAGCAGCGTAGGGACAGAGTATCAGCCCCAGCATTTT. Translation gives CASSVGTEYQPQHF.

For the CDR3, the DNA is TGTGCCAGCAGTTCCCTGTCCAGCGGGAATGAGCAGTTCTTC. Its protein product is CASSSLSSGNEQFF. V usage is TRBV6-5 and J usage is TRBJ2-1; possibly TRBD2 for D (6 bases). CDR3 length: 14 residues. V dropped 4 bases and J dropped 7 bases, with 14 bases sitting between them. Germline CDR1 reads MNHEY; CDR2 reads SVGAGI.

The chain combines TRBV11-2 with TRBJ2-3; D is possibly TRBD2 (5 bases). V was cut by 1 base and J by 6 bases, with 5 bases left in between. The germline CDR1 and CDR2 sequences are SGHAT and FQNNGV. The CDR3 is 12 residues long. CDR3 amino acids: CASSLGGDTQYF. The CDR3 region has the DNA TGTGCCAGCAGCTTAGGAGGGGATACGCAGTATTTT.

This rearrangement joins TRBV18 to TRBJ2-7, with 7 bases aligning to TRBD1. V lost 8 bases to trimming and J lost 0 bases; unmatched junction nucleotides: 4. CDR3 length: 13 residues. Germline CDR1 and CDR2: KGHSH and LQKENI. The CDR3 sequence is CASQGTDSYEQYF. DNA for the CDR3: TGTGCCAGCCAAGGGACAGACTCCTACGAGCAGTACTTC.

V gene TRBV29-1 combines with J gene TRBJ2-2, with D possibly TRBD1 on 5 matching bases. Germline-derived CDR1 and CDR2 are SQVTM and ANQGSEA. The CDR3 runs 13 residues. Trimming left V 3 bases short and J 5 bases short, with 10 bases between. CDR3 in DNA: TGCAGCGTTGAGGTTCAGGGTACCGGGGAGCTGTTTTTT. This translates into CSVEVQGTGELFF.

The CDR3 loop reads CAAGPVSGNTIYF. The CDR3 DNA reads as TGTGCAGCGGGGCCGGTTTCTGGAAACACCATATATTTT. V and J are TRBV19 and TRBJ1-3, with D possibly being TRBD1 (5 bases). CDR3 size: 13 residues. From germline, CDR1 is LNHDA and CDR2 SQIVND (reference sequence).

CDR3 sequence reads: CASSPRTSASYEQYF. The CDR3 DNA reads TGTGCCAGCTCACCTAGGACTAGCGCCAGCTACGAGCAGTACTTC. The rearrangement uses TRBV18 and TRBJ2-7, with TRBD2 matching 9 bases. Germline lookup yields CDR1 KGHSH and CDR2 LQKENI. The CDR3 has 15 amino acids. V shed 3 bases and J 3 bases; nucleotides not matched to a gene: 6.

The CDR3, as DNA: TGTGCCAGCAGCTTAAGGGGGCCCCGGGACACTGAAGCTTTCTTT. Translated, it gives CASSLRGPRDTEAFF. The chain employs TRBV7-2 and TRBJ1-1; TRBD1 agrees at 7 bases. This CDR3 contains 15 residues. The ends lost 2 bases at V and 3 bases at J; junction bases unmatched: 6. Per germline, CDR1 SGHTA and CDR2 FQGNSA.

V usage is TRBV30 and J usage is TRBJ1-2; 9 bases match TRBD1. In germline, CDR1 is GTSNPN, CDR2 SVGIG (reference sequence). Losses at the gene ends were 0 bases for V and 4 bases for J; bases not matched to a gene: 6. The CDR3 length is 15 residues. This CDR3 reads CAWSVQGAPGYGYTF. The CDR3 DNA reads TGTGCCTGGAGTGTACAGGGGGCTCCGGGCTATGGCTACACCTTC.

This chain links TRBV6-6 with TRBJ2-7, with 9 positions matching TRBD1. The V and J ends lost 6 bases and 2 bases, in that order; junction bases with no gene match: 5. CDR1 and CDR2 (germline): MNHNY, SVGAGI (reference sequence). This CDR3 spans 14 amino acids. CDR3 in amino acids: CASRRTGVAYEQYF. CDR3 DNA: TGTGCCAGCAGACGGACAGGGGTTGCCTACGAGCAGTACTTC.